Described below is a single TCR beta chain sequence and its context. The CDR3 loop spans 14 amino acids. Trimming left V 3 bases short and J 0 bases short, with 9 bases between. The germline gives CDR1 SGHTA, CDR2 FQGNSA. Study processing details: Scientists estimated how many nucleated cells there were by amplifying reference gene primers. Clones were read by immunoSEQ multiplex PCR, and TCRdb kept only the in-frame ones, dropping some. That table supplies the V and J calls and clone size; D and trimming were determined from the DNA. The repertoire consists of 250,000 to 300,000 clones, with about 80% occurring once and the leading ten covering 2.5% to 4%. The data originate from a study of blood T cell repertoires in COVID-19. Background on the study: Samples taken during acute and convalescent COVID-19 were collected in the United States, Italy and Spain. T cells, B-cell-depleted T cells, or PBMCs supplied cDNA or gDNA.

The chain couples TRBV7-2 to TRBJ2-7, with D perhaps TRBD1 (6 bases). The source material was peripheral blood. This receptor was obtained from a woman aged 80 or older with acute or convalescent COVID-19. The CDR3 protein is CASSFTGISYEQYF. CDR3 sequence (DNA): TGTGCCAGCAGCTTCACAGGGATCTCCTACGAGCAGTACTTC.